Each of the 4 T cell receptor beta chains below was sequenced from the same sample in a study of breast tumors, draining lymph nodes, adjacent tissues. In TCRdb, the multiplex PCR reads were re-called with MiXCR into one record per CDR3 protein. The sample shows fewer than 200,000 distinct CDR3 sequences, roughly 30% of them seen only once. Breast cancer patients provided tissue from their axillary draining lymph nodes. The specimen sequenced was axillary lymph node tissue. Receptors were obtained from a female donor with breast cancer. Some clones in this sample may be carry-over from other donors' samples.

The chain employs TRBV19 and TRBJ1-1; the match to TRBD1 covers 8 bases. In germline, CDR1 is LNHDA, CDR2 SQIVND (reference sequence). V gave up 3 bases and J gave up 10 bases; unmatched junction bases: 7. The CDR3 consists of 13 residues. The chain's CDR3 is CASSIPRTGRAFF. CDR3 nucleotide sequence: TGTGCCAGTAGTATCCCTCGGACAGGGAGAGCTTTCTTT.

This clonotype was recorded at least ten times. V is TRBV25-1 and J is TRBJ2-1; possibly TRBD1 or TRBD2 for D (7 bases each). Trimming left V 6 bases short and J 4 bases short, with 10 bases between. CDR3 length: 13 amino acids. CDR1 and CDR2 (germline): MGHDK, SYGVNS. CDR3 residues: CASSRGGYNEQFF. The CDR3 DNA sequence: TGTGCCAGCAGCAGGGGGGGATACAATGAGCAGTTCTTC.

This clonotype was picked up many times. The junction departs from the called germline gene at one end, perhaps through a read error. The V call is TRBV19, the J call TRBJ2-5, with a possible D match to TRBD2 (6 bases). The CDR3 runs to 13 residues. Germline V gene lookup returns CDR1 LNHDA and CDR2 SQIVND (reference sequence). The CDR3, as DNA: TGTGCCAGTAGTCCTAGCTTCGGGACTGTCTCCCACTTC. Its protein is CASSPSFGTVSHF.

With regard to this clonotype: A much larger clone differs from this one at a single base, so this may be a read error. This rearrangement joins TRBV5-8 to TRBJ2-1; no firm D call. Germline-derived CDR1 and CDR2 are SGHTS and YDEGEE. Trimming shortened V by 0 bases and J by 0 bases, and 10 bases separated the two germline ends. This CDR3 comprises 16 residues. The CDR3 coding sequence is TGTGCCAGCAGCTTGGGCGCAGATCCCTCCTACAATGAGCAGTTCTTC. This codes for CASSLGADPSYNEQFF.